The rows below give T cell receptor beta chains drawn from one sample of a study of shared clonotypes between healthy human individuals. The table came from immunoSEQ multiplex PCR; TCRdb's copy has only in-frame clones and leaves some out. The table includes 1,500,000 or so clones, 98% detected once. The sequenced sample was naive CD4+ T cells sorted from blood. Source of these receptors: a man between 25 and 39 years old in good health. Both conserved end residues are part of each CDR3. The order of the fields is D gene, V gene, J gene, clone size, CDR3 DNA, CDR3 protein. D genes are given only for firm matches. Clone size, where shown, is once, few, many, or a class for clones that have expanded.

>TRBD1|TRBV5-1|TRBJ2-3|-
TGCGCCAGCAGCTTAGGGACAGGGGGCATTGATACGCAGTATTTT
CASSLGTGGIDTQYF
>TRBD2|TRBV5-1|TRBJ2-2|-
TGCGCCAGCAGCCCCTCCGGGACTACCACCGGGGAGCTGTTTTTT
CASSPSGTTTGELFF
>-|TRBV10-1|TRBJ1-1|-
TGCGCCAGCAGTGAACTGAGGCAGGGGCGGAACACTGAAGCTTTCTTT
CASSELRQGRNTEAFF
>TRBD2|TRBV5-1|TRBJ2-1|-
TGCGCCAGCAGCTTGGGCGGGAGTACCAATGAGCAGTTCTTC
CASSLGGSTNEQFF
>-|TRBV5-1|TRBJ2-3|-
TGCGCCAGCAGCTTTTTGGACTTACTCACAGATACGCAGTATTTT
CASSFLDLLTDTQYF
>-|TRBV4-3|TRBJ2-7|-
TGCGCCAGCAGCCAAGTTCCGGACACGACCTACGAGCAGTACTTC
CASSQVPDTTYEQYF
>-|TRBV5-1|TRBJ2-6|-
TGCGCCAGCAGCCCGGGGGCCTCTGGGGCCAACGTCCTGACTTTC
CASSPGASGANVLTF
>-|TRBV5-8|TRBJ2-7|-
TGTGCCAGCAGCCCTCGCTACCGCGCCTACGAGCAGTACTTC
CASSPRYRAYEQYF
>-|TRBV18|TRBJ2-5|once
TGTGCCAGCTCACCAATTGGCGGCGCTCAAGAGACCCAGTACTTC
CASSPIGGAQETQYF
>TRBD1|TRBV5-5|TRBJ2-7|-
TGTGCCAGCAGCTGGATCAACAGGGGACGGGGCGAGCAGTACTTC
CASSWINRGRGEQYF
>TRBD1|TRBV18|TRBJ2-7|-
TGTGCCAGCTCACTTTACAGGGGGCTATACGAGCAGTACTTC
CASSLYRGLYEQYF
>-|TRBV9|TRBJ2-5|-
TGTGCCAGCAGCGTAGCGGGGGACACACAAGAGACCCAGTACTTC
CASSVAGDTQETQYF
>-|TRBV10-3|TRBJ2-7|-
TGTGCCATCAGTGTGGCCAGGAGCTCCTACGAGCAGTACTTC
CAISVARSSYEQYF
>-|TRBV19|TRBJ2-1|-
TGTGCCAGTAGGGCCCCGGGGACCTCTGGCTACAATGAGCAGTTCTTC
CASRAPGTSGYNEQFF
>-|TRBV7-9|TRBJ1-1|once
TGTGCCAGCAGTACCGGTCGAGAGACTGAAGCTTTCTTT
CASSTGRETEAFF
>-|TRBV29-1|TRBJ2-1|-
TGCAGCGTTGCGTCGGGAGTCGCCTACAATGAGCAGTTCTTC
CSVASGVAYNEQFF
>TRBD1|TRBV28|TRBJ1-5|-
TGTGCCAGCAGTTTATGGGCCGGACAGGGGAGAAATCAGCCCCAGCATTTT
CASSLWAGQGRNQPQHF
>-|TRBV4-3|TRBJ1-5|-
TGCGCCAGCAGCCAAGAAGTCCTCGGCCCTCAGCCCCAGCATTTT
CASSQEVLGPQPQHF
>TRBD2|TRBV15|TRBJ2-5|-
TGTGCCACCAGCACCCCCCATGGGGCGGGAGAACAAGGGACCCAGTACTTC
CATSTPHGAGEQGTQYF
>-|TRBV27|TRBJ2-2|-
TGTGCCAGCAGAAGGTTTCCCGGGACCACCGGGGAGCTGTTTTTT
CASRRFPGTTGELFF
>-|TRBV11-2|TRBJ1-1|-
TGTGCCAGCAGCATGGGGGCTGGAGCTTTCTTT
CASSMGAGAFF
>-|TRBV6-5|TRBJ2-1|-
TGTGCCAGCAGTTACTCCGGGCCTCGATCCAATGAGCAGTTCTTC
CASSYSGPRSNEQFF
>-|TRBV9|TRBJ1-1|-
TGTGCCAGCAGCCCGACAGAAGGCACTGAAGCTTTCTTT
CASSPTEGTEAFF
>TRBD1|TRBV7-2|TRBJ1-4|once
TGTGCCAGCAGCCGGGACAGGGGTGAAAAACTGTTTTTT
CASSRDRGEKLFF
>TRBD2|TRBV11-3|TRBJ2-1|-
TGTGCCAGCAGCTTACTCACTAGCGGGGCCAATGAGCAGTTCTTC
CASSLLTSGANEQFF
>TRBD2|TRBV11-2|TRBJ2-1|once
TGTGCCAGCAGGCGGACTAGCGGGAGGGTCAGTGAGCAGTTCTTC
CASRRTSGRVSEQFF
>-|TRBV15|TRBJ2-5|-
TGTGCCACCAGCAGAGATGGCAGTAAAGAGACCCAGTACTTC
CATSRDGSKETQYF
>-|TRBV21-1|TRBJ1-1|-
TGTGCCAGCAGCATGGACGGCGGAGAAGCTTTCTTT
CASSMDGGEAFF
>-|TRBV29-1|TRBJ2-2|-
TGCAGCGCTCGGGGCACCGGGGAGCTGTTTTTT
CSARGTGELFF
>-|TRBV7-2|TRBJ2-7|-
TGTGCCAGCAGCTTAGGCGGGAACCCTTCCTACGAGCAGTACTTC
CASSLGGNPSYEQYF
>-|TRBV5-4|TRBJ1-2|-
TGTGCCAGCAGCCGCCCCGACGGCAACTATGGCTACACCTTC
CASSRPDGNYGYTF
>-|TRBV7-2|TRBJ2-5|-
TGTGCCAGCAGCCCCCTAGAAGCCCAGTACTTC
CASSPLEAQYF
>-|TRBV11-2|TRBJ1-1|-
TGTGCCAGCAGCCCACACGCCACTGAAGCTTTCTTT
CASSPHATEAFF
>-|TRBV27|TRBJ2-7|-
TGTGCCAGCAGTTTAATTGGGATCGGCAGCCCCTACGAGCAGTACTTC
CASSLIGIGSPYEQYF
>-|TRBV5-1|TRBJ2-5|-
TGCGCCAGCAGCTTGGACCCCGGACAGCAAGAGACCCAGTACTTC
CASSLDPGQQETQYF
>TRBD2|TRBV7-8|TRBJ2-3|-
TGTGCCAGCAGCGCCCTTCTCCTAGCGGGAGGACTCACAGATACGCAGTATTTT
CASSALLLAGGLTDTQYF
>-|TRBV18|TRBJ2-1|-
TGTGCCAGCTACGACCGGAGGAGGGCCAATGAGCAGTTCTTC
CASYDRRRANEQFF
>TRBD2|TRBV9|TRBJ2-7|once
TGTGCCAGCAGCGTAGGAGCTAGCGGGAGCGTCAGCTCCTACGAGCAGTACTTC
CASSVGASGSVSSYEQYF
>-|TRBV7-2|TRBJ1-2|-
TGTGCCAGCAGCCTAGCACGGGGCTACACCTTC
CASSLARGYTF
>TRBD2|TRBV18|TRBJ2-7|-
TGTGCCAGCTCACGGACTAGCGGATACGAGCAGTACTTC
CASSRTSGYEQYF
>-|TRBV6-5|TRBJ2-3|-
TGTGCCAGCAGTTACTCGAGGACATATACGCAGTATTTT
CASSYSRTYTQYF
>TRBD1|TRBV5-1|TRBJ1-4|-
TGCGCCAGCAGCTTGGCGGGGACAGGGGACGAAAAACTGTTTTTT
CASSLAGTGDEKLFF
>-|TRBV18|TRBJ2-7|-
TGTGCCAGCTCACCTCTTCTGGCGTCTCAATCCTACGAGCAGTACTTC
CASSPLLASQSYEQYF
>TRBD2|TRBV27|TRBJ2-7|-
TGTGCCAGCAGTTTCAGCGGGACCTACGAGCAGTACTTC
CASSFSGTYEQYF
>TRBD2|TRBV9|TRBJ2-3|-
TGTGCCAGCAGCGTAGCCTCCGCGGGAGTGGGCACAGATACGCAGTATTTT
CASSVASAGVGTDTQYF
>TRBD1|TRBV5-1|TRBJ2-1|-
TGCGCCAGCAGCCCGAACACAGGGGGCAGAAGGTACAATGAGCAGTTCTTC
CASSPNTGGRRYNEQFF
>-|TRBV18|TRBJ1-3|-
TGTGCCAGCTCACCGGACATCGGAAACACCATATATTTT
CASSPDIGNTIYF
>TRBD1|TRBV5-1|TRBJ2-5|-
TGCGCCAGCAGTTACAGGGGCGGTGGAGAGACCCAGTACTTC
CASSYRGGGETQYF
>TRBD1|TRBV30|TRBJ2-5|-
TGTGCCTGGAGTATAACGGACAGGGGGGTTTGGGAGACCCAGTACTTC
CAWSITDRGVWETQYF
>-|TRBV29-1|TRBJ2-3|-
TGCAGCCATAGACTAGGCGGGCCTCGCGATACGCAGTATTTT
CSHRLGGPRDTQYF
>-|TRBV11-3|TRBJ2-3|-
TGTGCCAGCAGCTTCGGGTACACAGATACGCAGTATTTT
CASSFGYTDTQYF
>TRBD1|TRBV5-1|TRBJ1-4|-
TGCGCCAGCAGAGCAGGACAGGGGGAAAAACTGTTTTTT
CASRAGQGEKLFF